The T cell receptor beta chain described here comes from a study of cytomegalovirus exposure and HLA in healthy donors. A multiplex PCR was run with 60 Vbeta primers and 13 Jbeta primers. Profiled with immunoSEQ multiplex PCR; TCRdb holds only in-frame clones, not every one. The table includes roughly 180,000 clones, roughly 78% detected once. The sequence was collected from a woman aged 45-60 years in good health and CMV-seropositive. The specimen was PBMCs.

The DNA of the CDR3 is TGTGCCAGTAGTATAGATTACAGGGGGCCCAACACTGAAGCTTTCTTT. This translates into CASSIDYRGPNTEAFF. This chain uses TRBV19 with TRBJ1-1; 9 positions match TRBD1. The V gene's germline CDR1 is LNHDA and CDR2 SQIVND (reference sequence). The trim removed 0 bases at V and 2 bases at J, leaving 4 bases unmatched. The CDR3 is made up of 16 amino acids.